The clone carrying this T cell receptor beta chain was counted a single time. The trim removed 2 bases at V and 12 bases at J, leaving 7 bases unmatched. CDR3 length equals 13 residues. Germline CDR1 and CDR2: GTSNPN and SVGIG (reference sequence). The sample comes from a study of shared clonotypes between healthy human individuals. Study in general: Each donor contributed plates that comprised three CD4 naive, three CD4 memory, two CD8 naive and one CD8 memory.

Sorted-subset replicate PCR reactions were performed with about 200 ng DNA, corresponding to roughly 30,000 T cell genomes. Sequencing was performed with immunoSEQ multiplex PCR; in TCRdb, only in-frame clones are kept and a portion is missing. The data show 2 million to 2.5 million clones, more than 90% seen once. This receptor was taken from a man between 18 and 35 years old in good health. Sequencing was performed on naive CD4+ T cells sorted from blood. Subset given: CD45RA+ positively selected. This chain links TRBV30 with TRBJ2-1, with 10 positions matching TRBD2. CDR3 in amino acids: CAWSTLAGMLQFF. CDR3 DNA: TGTGCCTGGAGTACACTAGCGGGAATGCTGCAGTTCTTC.